One sample yielded the 8 T cell receptor beta chains listed below, sequenced in a study of cytomegalovirus exposure and HLA in healthy donors. Researchers ran the PCR with 60 Vbeta and 13 Jbeta primers. TCRdb keeps only in-frame clones here, not all; method: immunoSEQ multiplex PCR. This sample has about 150,000 clones, with about 84% found just once. The sample comprised PBMCs. The receptors were sampled from a male donor in good health and CMV-seronegative.

In DNA form, the CDR3 reads TGTGCCAGCAGTTTGAATGACTTTCTTCTGTACTTC. This sequence encodes CASSLNDFLLYF. The chain uses TRBV27 and TRBJ2-7; D uncertain. In germline, CDR1 is MNHEY, CDR2 SMNVEV (reference sequence). This CDR3 region has 12 residues. V lost 3 bases, J lost 12 bases, and 15 bases lay in between.

The gene calls are TRBV2 and TRBJ2-5; 12 bases align to TRBD2. The CDR3 contains 16 residues. With 8 bases clipped from V and 5 bases from J, the junction kept 12 bases outside the gene matches. CDR1 and CDR2 (germline): SNHLY, FYNNEI. CDR3 sequence reads: CASDYLGLAGRETQYF. DNA for the CDR3: TGTGCCAGCGACTACCTCGGACTAGCGGGGAGGGAGACCCAGTACTTC. Full variable domain (outside the CDR3, taken from reference TRBV2 and TRBJ2-5): EPEVTQTPSHQVTQMGQEVILRCVPISNHLYFYWYRQILGQKVEFLVSFYNNEISEKSEIFDDQFSVERPDGSNFTLKIRSTKLEDSAMYFCASDYLGLAGRETQYFGPGTRLLVL.

The chain has TRBV23-1 and TRBJ1-1, with unresolved D. TRBV23-1 is reported as an ORF; its role is uncertain. The CDR3 consists of 13 residues. V was clipped by 10 bases and J by 2 bases, with 14 bases between them. CDR3 amino acids: CANFHFGNTEAFF. The DNA of the CDR3 is TGCGCCAACTTTCACTTCGGTAACACTGAAGCTTTCTTT.

The CDR3: CAISESDSRGTEAFF. DNA of the CDR3: TGTGCCATCAGTGAGTCGGACAGCCGGGGAACTGAAGCTTTCTTT. The J gene is TRBJ1-1, the V gene TRBV10-3; maybe TRBD1 (6 bases). V was shortened by 0 bases and J by 5 bases, with 13 bases between the two germline ends. CDR3 length: 15 residues. Germline V gene lookup returns CDR1 ENHRY and CDR2 SYGVKD.

The chain uses TRBV10-2 and TRBJ1-1, with 7 bases aligning to TRBD1. V lost 2 bases, J lost 4 bases, and 1 base stayed unmatched. CDR1 and CDR2 from the germline V gene are WSHSY and SAAADI. The CDR3 consists of 13 residues. The CDR3 DNA reads as TGCGCCAGCAGTGAGAGGGGGCCCACTGAAGCTTTCTTT. Amino acid sequence: CASSERGPTEAFF.

CDR3 sequence: CASSQSNKKPRTEGNYGYTF. CDR3 sequence (DNA): TGCGCCAGCAGTCAATCAAATAAAAAACCCAGGACCGAGGGTAACTATGGCTACACCTTC. The rearrangement uses TRBV23-1 and TRBJ1-2; D uncertain. TRBV23-1 is reported as an ORF; its role is uncertain. V gave up 0 bases and J gave up 1 base, with 24 bases separating them. The CDR3 spans 20 residues.

The gene calls are TRBV29-1 and TRBJ1-1; 10 bases fit TRBD1. Germline loops: CDR1 SQVTM, CDR2 ANQGSEA. V lost 7 bases to trimming and J lost 5 bases; unmatched junction nucleotides: 4. This CDR3 has 12 residues. The CDR3 DNA reads as TGCAGCGCATCGGGACAGGGGACTGAAGCTTTCTTT. Protein sequence: CSASGQGTEAFF.

The rearrangement links TRBV6-1 to TRBJ2-5; 7 bases are shared with TRBD1. The CDR3 spans 16 residues. J was trimmed by 0 bases and V by 0 bases; bases with no gene match: 4. Looked up from germline, CDR1 is MNHNS and CDR2 is SASEGT. The CDR3 bases are TGTGCCAGCAGTGAAGCGGGACAGAGGTACCAAGAGACCCAGTACTTC. Residues: CASSEAGQRYQETQYF.